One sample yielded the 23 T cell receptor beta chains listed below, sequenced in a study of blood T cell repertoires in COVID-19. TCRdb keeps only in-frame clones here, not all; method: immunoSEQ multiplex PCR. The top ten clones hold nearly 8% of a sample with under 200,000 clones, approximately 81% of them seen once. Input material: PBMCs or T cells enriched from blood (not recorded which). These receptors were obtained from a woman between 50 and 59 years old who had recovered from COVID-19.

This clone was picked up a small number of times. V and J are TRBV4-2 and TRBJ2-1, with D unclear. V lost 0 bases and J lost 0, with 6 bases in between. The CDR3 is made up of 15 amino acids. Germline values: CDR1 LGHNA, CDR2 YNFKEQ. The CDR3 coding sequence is TGTGCCAGCAGCCAAGAAGCAAGCTCCTACAATGAGCAGTTCTTC. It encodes CASSQEASSYNEQFF.

Here the CDR3 DNA reads TGTGCCAGCAGCTTAGAGAGGTTGTATGGCTACACCTTC. Its protein product is CASSLERLYGYTF. The chain uses TRBV7-9 and TRBJ1-2, with D uncertain. Trimming took off 1 base at V and 5 bases at J, with 8 bases between the two ends. Germline-derived CDR1 and CDR2 are SEHNR and FQNEAQ (reference sequence). This CDR3 comprises 13 residues.

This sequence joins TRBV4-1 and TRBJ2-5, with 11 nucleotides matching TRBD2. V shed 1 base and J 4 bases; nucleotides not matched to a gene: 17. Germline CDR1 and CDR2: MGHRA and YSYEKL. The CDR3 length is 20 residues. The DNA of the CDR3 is TGCGCCAGCAGCCAAGCCCTGGCTGGGTTAGCGGGGGGGCCTGGAGAGACCCAGTACTTC. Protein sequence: CASSQALAGLAGGPGETQYF.

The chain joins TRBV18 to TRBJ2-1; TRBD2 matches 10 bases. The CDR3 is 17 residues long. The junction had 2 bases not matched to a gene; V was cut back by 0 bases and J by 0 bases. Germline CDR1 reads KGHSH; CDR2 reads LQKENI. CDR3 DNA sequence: TGTGCCAGCTCACCACCTGGACTAGCGGACTCCTACAATGAGCAGTTCTTC. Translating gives CASSPPGLADSYNEQFF.

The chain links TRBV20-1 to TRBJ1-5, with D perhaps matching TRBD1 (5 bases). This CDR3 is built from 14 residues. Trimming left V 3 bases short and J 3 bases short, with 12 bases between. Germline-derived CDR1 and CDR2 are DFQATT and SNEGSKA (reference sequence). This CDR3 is CSASYGAFNQPQHF. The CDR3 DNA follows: TGCAGTGCTAGTTATGGGGCCTTCAATCAGCCCCAGCATTTT.

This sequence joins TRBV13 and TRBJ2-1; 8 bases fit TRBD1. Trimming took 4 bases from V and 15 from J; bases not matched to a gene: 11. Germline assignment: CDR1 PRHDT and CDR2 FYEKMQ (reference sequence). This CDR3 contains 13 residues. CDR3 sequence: CASSSSDRAVWFF. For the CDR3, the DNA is TGTGCCAGCAGCTCCTCGGACAGGGCGGTATGGTTCTTC. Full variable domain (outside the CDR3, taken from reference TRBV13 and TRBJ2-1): AAGVIQSPRHLIKEKRETATLKCYPIPRHDTVYWYQQGPGQDPQFLISFYEKMQSDKGSIPDRFSAQQFSDYHSELNMSSLELGDSALYFCASSSSDRAVWFFGPGTRLTVL.

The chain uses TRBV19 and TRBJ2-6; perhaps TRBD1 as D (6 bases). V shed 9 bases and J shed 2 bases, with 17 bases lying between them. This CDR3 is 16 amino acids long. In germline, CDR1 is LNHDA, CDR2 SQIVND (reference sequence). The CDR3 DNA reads TGTGCCAGCCGCCGGGACAAAATACCTGGGGCCAACGTCCTGACTTTC. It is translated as CASRRDKIPGANVLTF.

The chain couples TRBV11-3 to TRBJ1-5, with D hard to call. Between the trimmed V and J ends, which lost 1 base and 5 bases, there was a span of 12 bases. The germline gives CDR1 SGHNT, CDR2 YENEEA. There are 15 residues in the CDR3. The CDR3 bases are TGTGCCAGCAGCTTAGTACGGGTATCGGATCAGCCCCAGCATTTT. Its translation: CASSLVRVSDQPQHF.

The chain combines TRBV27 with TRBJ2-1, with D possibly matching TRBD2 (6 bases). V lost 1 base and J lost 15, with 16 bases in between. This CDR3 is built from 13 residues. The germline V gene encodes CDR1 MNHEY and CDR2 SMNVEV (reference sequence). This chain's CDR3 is CASSLFMRGLRFF. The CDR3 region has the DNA TGTGCCAGCAGTTTATTCATGCGGGGTCTGCGGTTCTTC.

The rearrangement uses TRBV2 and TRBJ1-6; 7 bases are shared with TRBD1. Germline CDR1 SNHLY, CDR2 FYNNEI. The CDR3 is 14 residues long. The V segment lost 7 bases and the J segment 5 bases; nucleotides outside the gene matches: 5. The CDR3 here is CASIGDRDNSPLHF. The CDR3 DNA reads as TGTGCCAGCATCGGAGACAGGGATAATTCACCCCTCCACTTT. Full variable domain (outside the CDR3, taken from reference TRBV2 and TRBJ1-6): EPEVTQTPSHQVTQMGQEVILRCVPISNHLYFYWYRQILGQKVEFLVSFYNNEISEKSEIFDDQFSVERPDGSNFTLKIRSTKLEDSAMYFCASIGDRDNSPLHFGNGTRLTVT.

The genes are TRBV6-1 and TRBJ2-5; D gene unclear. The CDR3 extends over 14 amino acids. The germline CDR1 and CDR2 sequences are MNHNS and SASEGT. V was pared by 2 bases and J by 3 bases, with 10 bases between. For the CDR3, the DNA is TGTGCCAGCAGTGAAACCAAGGCGGAAGAGACCCAGTACTTC. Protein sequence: CASSETKAEETQYF.

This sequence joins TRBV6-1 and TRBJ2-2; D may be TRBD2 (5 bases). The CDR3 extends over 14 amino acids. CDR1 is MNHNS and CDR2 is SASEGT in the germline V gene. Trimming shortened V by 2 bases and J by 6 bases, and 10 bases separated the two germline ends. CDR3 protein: CASSERGSSGELFF. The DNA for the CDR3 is TGTGCCAGCAGTGAAAGAGGGTCGTCCGGGGAGCTGTTTTTT.

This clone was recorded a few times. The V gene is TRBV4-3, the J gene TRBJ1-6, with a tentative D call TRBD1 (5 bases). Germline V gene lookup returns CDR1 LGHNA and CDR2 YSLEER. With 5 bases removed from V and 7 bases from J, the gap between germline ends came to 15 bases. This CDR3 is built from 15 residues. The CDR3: CASSAGDRPNSPLHF. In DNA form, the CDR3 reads TGCGCCAGCAGCGCGGGGGACCGCCCGAATTCACCCCTCCACTTT.

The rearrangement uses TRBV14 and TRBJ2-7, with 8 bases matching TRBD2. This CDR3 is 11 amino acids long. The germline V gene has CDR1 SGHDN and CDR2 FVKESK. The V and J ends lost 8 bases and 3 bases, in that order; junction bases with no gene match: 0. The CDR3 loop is CASRGGYEQYF. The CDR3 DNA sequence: TGTGCCAGCCGGGGGGGCTACGAGCAGTACTTC. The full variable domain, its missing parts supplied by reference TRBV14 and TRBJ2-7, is EAGVTQFPSHSVIEKGQTVTLRCDPISGHDNLYWYRRVMGKEIKFLLHFVKESKQDESGMPNNRFLAERTGGTYSTLKVQPAELEDSGVYFCASRGGYEQYFGPGTRLTVT.

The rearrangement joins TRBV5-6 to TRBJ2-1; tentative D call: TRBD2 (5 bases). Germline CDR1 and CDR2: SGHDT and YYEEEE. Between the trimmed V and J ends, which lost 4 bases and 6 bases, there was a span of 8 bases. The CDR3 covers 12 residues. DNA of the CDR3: TGTGCCAGCAGCCGACTACCCAATGAGCAGTTCTTC. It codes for CASSRLPNEQFF.

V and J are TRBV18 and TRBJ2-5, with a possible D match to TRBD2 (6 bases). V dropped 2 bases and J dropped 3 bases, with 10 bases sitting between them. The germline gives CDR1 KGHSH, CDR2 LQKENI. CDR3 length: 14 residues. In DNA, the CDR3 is TGTGCCAGCTCACCATTGGGGGGAGAAGAGACCCAGTACTTC. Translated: CASSPLGGEETQYF.

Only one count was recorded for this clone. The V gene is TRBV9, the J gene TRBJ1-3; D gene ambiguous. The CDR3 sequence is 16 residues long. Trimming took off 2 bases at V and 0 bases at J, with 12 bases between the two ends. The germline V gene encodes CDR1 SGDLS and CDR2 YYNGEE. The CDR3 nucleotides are TGTGCCAGCAGCGTGGCTGGTTGGGCCTCTGGAAACACCATATATTTT. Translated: CASSVAGWASGNTIYF.

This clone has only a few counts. CDR3 sequence reads: CASSLGKWGQPIQPQHF. CDR3 nucleotides: TGTGCCAGCAGTTTGGGTAAATGGGGACAGCCAATACAGCCCCAGCATTTT. The chain uses TRBV28 and TRBJ1-5; 7 bases align to TRBD1. The germline V gene encodes CDR1 MDHEN and CDR2 SYDVKM. V dropped 3 bases and J dropped 7; count of bases not matched to a gene: 15. This CDR3 has 17 amino acids. The complete variable domain, with remaining parts taken from reference TRBV28 and TRBJ1-5, reads DVKVTQSSRYLVKRTGEKVFLECVQDMDHENMFWYRQDPGLGLRLIYFSYDVKMKEKGDIPEGYSVSREKKERFSLILESASTNQTSMYLCASSLGKWGQPIQPQHFGDGTRLSIL.

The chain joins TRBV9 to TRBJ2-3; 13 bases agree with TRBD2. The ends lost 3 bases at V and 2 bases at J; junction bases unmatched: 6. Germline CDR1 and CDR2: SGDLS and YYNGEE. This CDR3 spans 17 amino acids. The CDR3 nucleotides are TGTGCCAGCAGCGCCCGGACTAGCGGGAGCCCCACAGATACGCAGTATTTT. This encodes CASSARTSGSPTDTQYF.

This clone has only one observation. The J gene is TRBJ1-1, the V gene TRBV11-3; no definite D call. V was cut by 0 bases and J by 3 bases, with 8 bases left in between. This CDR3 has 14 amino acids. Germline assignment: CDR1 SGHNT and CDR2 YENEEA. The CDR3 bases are TGTGCCAGCAGCTTAGATCGGGTGGACACTGAAGCTTTCTTT. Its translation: CASSLDRVDTEAFF.

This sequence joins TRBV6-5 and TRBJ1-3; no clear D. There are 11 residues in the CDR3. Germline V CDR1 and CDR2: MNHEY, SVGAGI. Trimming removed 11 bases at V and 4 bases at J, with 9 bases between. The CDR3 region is CASLRGNTIYF. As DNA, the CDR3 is TGTGCCTCTTTACGGGGAAACACCATATATTTT.

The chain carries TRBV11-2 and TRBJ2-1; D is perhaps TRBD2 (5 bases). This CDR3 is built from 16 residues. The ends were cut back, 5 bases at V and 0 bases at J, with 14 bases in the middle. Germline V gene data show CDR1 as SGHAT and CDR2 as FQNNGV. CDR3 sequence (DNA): TGTGCCAGCAGCATTAGCGCGAGCAGCTCCTACAATGAGCAGTTCTTC. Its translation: CASSISASSSYNEQFF.

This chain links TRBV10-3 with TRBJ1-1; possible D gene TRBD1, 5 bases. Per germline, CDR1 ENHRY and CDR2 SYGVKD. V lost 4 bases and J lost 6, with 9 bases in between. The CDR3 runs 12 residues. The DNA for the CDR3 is TGTGCCATCAGTGCCAGGGAGGCTGAAGCTTTCTTT. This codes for CAISAREAEAFF.